The clone carrying this T cell receptor (beta chain) was seen a handful of times. Its antigen is as yet unknown. The data belong to a study of cytomegalovirus exposure and HLA in healthy donors. Trimming shortened V by 2 bases and J by 11 bases, and 12 bases separated the two germline ends. The CDR3 is made up of 13 amino acids. Germline V gene data show CDR1 as KGHSH and CDR2 as LQKENI. Researchers ran the PCR with 60 Vbeta and 13 Jbeta primers. Repertoires were generated with immunoSEQ multiplex PCR, while TCRdb's copy carries only in-frame clones and drops some. The sample carries about 160,000 clones, about 80% recorded once. Points from the study as a whole: Later analysis associated a missense DCLRE1C variant with TCR beta V- and J-gene trimming.

Sequencing was performed on PBMCs. This rearrangement joins TRBV18 to TRBJ1-4; no firm D call. This receptor was taken from a man aged 50-60 years in good health and CMV-seropositive. The CDR3 here is CASSPARTQKLFF. The CDR3 region has the DNA TGTGCCAGCTCACCAGCGAGGACTCAGAAACTGTTTTTT. Drawing the rest from reference TRBV18 and TRBJ1-4, the complete variable domain is NAGVMQNPRHLVRRRGQEARLRCSPMKGHSHVYWYRQLPEEGLKFMVYLQKENIIDESGMPKERFSAEFPKEGPSILRIQQVVRGDSAAYFCASSPARTQKLFFGSGTQLSVL.